The rows below give T cell receptor beta chains drawn from one sample of a study of T cell changes during pregnancy in multiple sclerosis. Method: immunoSEQ multiplex PCR; TCRdb's copy keeps in-frame clones and lacks some. The table includes about 41,000 clones, almost 95% detected once. This material consisted of CD8+ T cells from peripheral blood mononuclear cells, taken in the third trimester of pregnancy. The receptors originated from a female donor with multiple sclerosis, enrolled in a pregnancy study. Each CDR3 is given with its conserved first and last residue. Fields, in order: D gene, clone size, V gene, J gene, CDR3 protein, CDR3 DNA. D genes are given only for firm matches. For some rows the clone size is stated as once, few or many, or as a class when expanded; others skip it.

d_call: TRBD1; clone_size: NA; v_call: TRBV4-1; j_call: TRBJ1-5; cdr3_aa: CASSQDIGGFQSDQPQHF; cdr3_nt: TGCGCCAGCAGCCAAGATATAGGGGGCTTTCAGTCCGATCAGCCCCAGCATTTT
d_call: NA; clone_size: NA; v_call: TRBV28; j_call: TRBJ1-4; cdr3_aa: CASSPTGGLGEKLFF; cdr3_nt: TGTGCCAGCAGTCCGACGGGGGGGTTAGGCGAAAAACTGTTTTTT
d_call: TRBD1; clone_size: NA; v_call: TRBV27; j_call: TRBJ1-2; cdr3_aa: CASGEDRDGYGYTF; cdr3_nt: TGTGCCAGCGGGGAGGACAGGGACGGATATGGCTACACCTTC
d_call: TRBD1; clone_size: NA; v_call: TRBV19; j_call: TRBJ2-7; cdr3_aa: CASSIRGHDEQYF; cdr3_nt: TGTGCCAGTAGTATAAGGGGGCACGACGAGCAGTACTTC
d_call: TRBD1; clone_size: NA; v_call: TRBV28; j_call: TRBJ2-7; cdr3_aa: CASSYDPGTGLLYEQYF; cdr3_nt: TGTGCCAGCAGCTACGACCCCGGGACAGGACTCCTTTACGAGCAGTACTTC
d_call: TRBD2; clone_size: NA; v_call: TRBV5-6; j_call: TRBJ2-7; cdr3_aa: CASSPGAGEIYEQYF; cdr3_nt: TGTGCCAGCAGCCCTGGCGCGGGAGAAATCTACGAGCAGTACTTC
d_call: NA; clone_size: few; v_call: TRBV7-9; j_call: TRBJ1-2; cdr3_aa: CASSRGTVDNYGYTF; cdr3_nt: TGTGCCAGCAGCAGGGGGACGGTTGATAACTATGGCTACACCTTC
d_call: TRBD2; clone_size: NA; v_call: TRBV7-2; j_call: TRBJ2-7; cdr3_aa: CASSLALAGVQHTYEQYF; cdr3_nt: TGTGCCAGCAGCTTAGCCCTAGCGGGAGTCCAACATACCTACGAGCAGTACTTC
d_call: TRBD1; clone_size: NA; v_call: TRBV6-5; j_call: TRBJ1-1; cdr3_aa: CASSYGGQVTEAFF; cdr3_nt: TGTGCCAGCAGTTACGGGGGACAGGTTACTGAAGCTTTCTTT
d_call: NA; clone_size: NA; v_call: TRBV27; j_call: TRBJ2-6; cdr3_aa: CASSLGPRTVGESGANVLTF; cdr3_nt: TGTGCCAGCAGTTTAGGCCCCCGGACAGTCGGGGAATCTGGGGCCAACGTCCTGACTTTC
d_call: TRBD2; clone_size: NA; v_call: TRBV19; j_call: TRBJ2-3; cdr3_aa: CASRTVAGGPGTDTQYF; cdr3_nt: TGTGCCAGCCGGACGGTAGCGGGAGGGCCGGGCACAGATACGCAGTATTTT
d_call: NA; clone_size: NA; v_call: TRBV7-9; j_call: TRBJ1-1; cdr3_aa: CASSLVRGNTEAFF; cdr3_nt: TGTGCCAGCAGCTTAGTTCGGGGAAACACTGAAGCTTTCTTT
d_call: NA; clone_size: NA; v_call: TRBV5-1; j_call: TRBJ2-7; cdr3_aa: CASLGIHRAYEQYF; cdr3_nt: TGCGCCAGCTTAGGAATTCACAGGGCCTACGAGCAGTACTTC
d_call: TRBD1; clone_size: NA; v_call: TRBV19; j_call: TRBJ1-5; cdr3_aa: CASSARMGQGWIQPQHF; cdr3_nt: TGTGCCAGTAGTGCCCGGATGGGACAGGGTTGGATTCAGCCCCAGCATTTT
d_call: NA; clone_size: once; v_call: TRBV5-1; j_call: TRBJ1-5; cdr3_aa: CASSLGVGAGQPQHF; cdr3_nt: TGCGCCAGCAGCTTGGGGGTGGGGGCGGGTCAGCCCCAGCATTTT
d_call: NA; clone_size: NA; v_call: TRBV7-9; j_call: TRBJ2-3; cdr3_aa: CASSSPNTDTQYF; cdr3_nt: TGTGCCAGCAGCTCCCCCAACACAGATACGCAGTATTTT
d_call: NA; clone_size: NA; v_call: TRBV28; j_call: TRBJ2-3; cdr3_aa: CASGQPSTDTQYF; cdr3_nt: TGTGCCAGCGGACAGCCTAGCACAGATACGCAGTATTTT
d_call: NA; clone_size: few; v_call: TRBV19; j_call: TRBJ1-2; cdr3_aa: CASNQGNYGYTF; cdr3_nt: TGTGCCAGTAACCAGGGGAACTATGGCTACACCTTC
d_call: NA; clone_size: NA; v_call: TRBV28; j_call: TRBJ2-7; cdr3_aa: CASSPRDTSKGYEQYF; cdr3_nt: TGTGCCAGCAGTCCCCGGGACACCTCGAAGGGATACGAGCAGTACTTC
d_call: NA; clone_size: NA; v_call: TRBV27; j_call: TRBJ2-3; cdr3_aa: CASSWASTDTQYF; cdr3_nt: TGTGCCAGCAGTTGGGCTAGCACAGATACGCAGTATTTT
d_call: TRBD1; clone_size: NA; v_call: TRBV11-2; j_call: TRBJ1-2; cdr3_aa: CASSIQDRDRDYYGYTF; cdr3_nt: TGTGCCAGCAGCATCCAAGACCGGGACAGGGACTACTATGGCTACACCTTC
d_call: NA; clone_size: NA; v_call: TRBV7-2; j_call: TRBJ2-7; cdr3_aa: CASSSGFLSYEQYF; cdr3_nt: TGTGCCAGCAGCTCAGGATTTCTCTCCTACGAGCAGTACTTC
d_call: NA; clone_size: once; v_call: TRBV20-1; j_call: TRBJ1-2; cdr3_aa: CSALYGYTF; cdr3_nt: TGCAGTGCGCTATATGGCTACACCTTC
d_call: NA; clone_size: once; v_call: TRBV27; j_call: TRBJ2-1; cdr3_aa: CASSLSRWGAVYNEQFF; cdr3_nt: TGTGCCAGCAGTCTCTCTCGTTGGGGAGCGGTCTACAATGAGCAGTTCTTC
d_call: TRBD2; clone_size: NA; v_call: TRBV28; j_call: TRBJ2-4; cdr3_aa: CASNREGLKNIQYF; cdr3_nt: TGTGCCAGCAATCGCGAGGGACTAAAAAACATTCAGTACTTC
d_call: TRBD2; clone_size: NA; v_call: TRBV30; j_call: TRBJ2-7; cdr3_aa: CAWGSGGEQYF; cdr3_nt: TGTGCCTGGGGGTCGGGGGGCGAGCAGTACTTC
d_call: NA; clone_size: few; v_call: TRBV28; j_call: TRBJ1-1; cdr3_aa: CASSLVPGQPNTEAFF; cdr3_nt: TGTGCCAGCAGTTTAGTTCCCGGACAACCGAACACTGAAGCTTTCTTT
d_call: NA; clone_size: NA; v_call: TRBV7-8; j_call: TRBJ2-6; cdr3_aa: CASSFVHPGTGANVLTF; cdr3_nt: TGTGCCAGCAGCTTTGTTCACCCGGGAACCGGGGCCAACGTCCTGACTTTC
d_call: NA; clone_size: NA; v_call: TRBV9; j_call: TRBJ1-1; cdr3_aa: CASSPGGSEAFF; cdr3_nt: TGTGCCAGCAGCCCGGGGGGCTCTGAAGCTTTCTTT
d_call: TRBD2; clone_size: once; v_call: TRBV5-1; j_call: TRBJ2-1; cdr3_aa: CASKDKTSRYNEQFF; cdr3_nt: TGCGCCAGCAAGGATAAGACTAGCAGGTACAATGAGCAGTTCTTC
d_call: TRBD1; clone_size: once; v_call: TRBV4-1; j_call: TRBJ1-1; cdr3_aa: CASSQGWDSRPEAFF; cdr3_nt: TGCGCCAGCAGCCAAGGTTGGGACAGTAGACCTGAAGCTTTCTTT
d_call: TRBD1; clone_size: once; v_call: TRBV4-2; j_call: TRBJ1-2; cdr3_aa: CASRTGGSGYTF; cdr3_nt: TGTGCCAGCAGGACAGGGGGCTCTGGCTACACCTTC
d_call: TRBD1; clone_size: NA; v_call: TRBV11-2; j_call: TRBJ2-7; cdr3_aa: CASSLGQGTYEQYF; cdr3_nt: TGTGCCAGCAGCCTAGGACAGGGGACCTACGAGCAGTACTTC
d_call: NA; clone_size: NA; v_call: TRBV5-1; j_call: TRBJ2-2; cdr3_aa: CASRPTTGITGELFF; cdr3_nt: TGCGCCAGCAGACCCACGACAGGAATCACCGGGGAGCTGTTTTTT
d_call: TRBD1; clone_size: NA; v_call: TRBV7-9; j_call: TRBJ2-7; cdr3_aa: CASSSTYRGIYEQYF; cdr3_nt: TGTGCCAGCAGCTCGACCTACAGGGGCATCTACGAGCAGTACTTC
d_call: NA; clone_size: NA; v_call: TRBV27; j_call: TRBJ2-3; cdr3_aa: CASSLRWEEEDTQYF; cdr3_nt: TGTGCCAGCAGTTTACGGTGGGAGGAGGAAGATACGCAGTATTTT
d_call: TRBD1; clone_size: NA; v_call: TRBV6-6; j_call: TRBJ2-3; cdr3_aa: CASSYTRGNADTQYF; cdr3_nt: TGTGCCAGCAGTTACACCAGGGGGAACGCAGATACGCAGTATTTT
d_call: TRBD1; clone_size: NA; v_call: TRBV4-1; j_call: TRBJ1-5; cdr3_aa: CASSLLTAFPGTGIYSNQPQHF; cdr3_nt: TGCGCCAGCAGCCTCCTCACTGCATTCCCCGGGACAGGGATCTATAGCAATCAGCCCCAGCATTTT
d_call: TRBD1; clone_size: NA; v_call: TRBV19; j_call: TRBJ2-3; cdr3_aa: CASSPGTDSTDTQYF; cdr3_nt: TGTGCCAGTAGTCCCGGGACAGATAGCACAGATACGCAGTATTTT
d_call: NA; clone_size: NA; v_call: TRBV29-1; j_call: TRBJ2-1; cdr3_aa: CSVEGPTGRGYNEQFF; cdr3_nt: TGCAGCGTTGAAGGGCCTACAGGCCGAGGCTACAATGAGCAGTTCTTC
d_call: TRBD1; clone_size: NA; v_call: TRBV7-9; j_call: TRBJ2-7; cdr3_aa: CASSLGDRAEEQYF; cdr3_nt: TGTGCCAGCAGCTTAGGAGACAGGGCTGAAGAGCAGTACTTC
d_call: NA; clone_size: NA; v_call: TRBV19; j_call: TRBJ2-2; cdr3_aa: CASSITPGTGELFF; cdr3_nt: TGTGCCAGTAGTATAACCCCGGGCACCGGGGAGCTGTTTTTT
d_call: NA; clone_size: once; v_call: TRBV6-5; j_call: TRBJ2-5; cdr3_aa: CASGLWSHQETQYF; cdr3_nt: TGTGCCAGCGGCCTCTGGAGCCACCAAGAGACCCAGTACTTC
d_call: NA; clone_size: NA; v_call: TRBV2; j_call: TRBJ2-5; cdr3_aa: CASSEYVPVAEVQETQYF; cdr3_nt: TGTGCCAGCAGTGAATATGTCCCGGTAGCGGAGGTCCAAGAGACCCAGTACTTC
d_call: NA; clone_size: once; v_call: TRBV7-9; j_call: TRBJ1-4; cdr3_aa: CASSLRQESEKLFF; cdr3_nt: TGTGCCAGCAGCTTAAGACAGGAGAGTGAAAAACTGTTTTTT
d_call: NA; clone_size: once; v_call: TRBV2; j_call: TRBJ2-2; cdr3_aa: CASSDPRANTGELFF; cdr3_nt: TGTGCCAGCAGTGATCCCAGGGCGAACACCGGGGAGCTGTTTTTT
d_call: TRBD1; clone_size: NA; v_call: TRBV28; j_call: TRBJ2-4; cdr3_aa: CASSSEQGENIQYF; cdr3_nt: TGTGCCAGCAGTTCGGAACAGGGGGAAAACATTCAGTACTTC
d_call: NA; clone_size: NA; v_call: TRBV6-5; j_call: TRBJ1-1; cdr3_aa: CASRVGRNTEAFF; cdr3_nt: TGTGCCAGCAGGGTGGGCAGGAACACTGAAGCTTTCTTT
d_call: TRBD1; clone_size: NA; v_call: TRBV2; j_call: TRBJ1-2; cdr3_aa: CASSGQGAPGYTF; cdr3_nt: TGTGCCAGCAGCGGACAGGGGGCGCCTGGCTACACCTTC
d_call: TRBD2; clone_size: NA; v_call: TRBV28; j_call: TRBJ2-7; cdr3_aa: CASMASRLAGESYEQYF; cdr3_nt: TGTGCCAGCATGGCTTCGCGGCTAGCGGGAGAATCCTACGAGCAGTACTTC
d_call: NA; clone_size: NA; v_call: TRBV15; j_call: TRBJ2-7; cdr3_aa: CATSGSFGSYEQYF; cdr3_nt: TGTGCCACCAGCGGGAGCTTTGGCTCCTACGAGCAGTACTTC
d_call: NA; clone_size: NA; v_call: TRBV5-6; j_call: TRBJ2-1; cdr3_aa: CASSLVRDSYNEQFF; cdr3_nt: TGTGCCAGCAGCTTGGTCAGGGATTCCTACAATGAGCAGTTCTTC
d_call: TRBD2; clone_size: NA; v_call: TRBV27; j_call: TRBJ2-3; cdr3_aa: CASSSEGLAGGPDTQYF; cdr3_nt: TGTGCCAGCAGTTCCGAAGGACTAGCGGGAGGCCCAGATACGCAGTATTTT
d_call: TRBD2; clone_size: NA; v_call: TRBV5-4; j_call: TRBJ2-7; cdr3_aa: CASSRTSGRYEQYF; cdr3_nt: TGTGCCAGCAGCCGGACTAGCGGGAGATACGAGCAGTACTTC
d_call: NA; clone_size: NA; v_call: TRBV7-6; j_call: TRBJ2-7; cdr3_aa: CASSLWASEYYEQYF; cdr3_nt: TGTGCCAGCAGCTTATGGGCTAGCGAGTACTACGAGCAGTACTTC